Shown below are 6 T cell receptor beta chains from a single sample sequenced in a study of cytomegalovirus exposure and HLA in healthy donors. Method: immunoSEQ multiplex PCR; TCRdb's copy keeps in-frame clones and lacks some. The sample includes roughly 200,000 clones, about 81% seen only once; the top ten take around 1.2%. Sequenced material: PBMCs. These receptors were taken from a woman aged 30 to 39 in good health and CMV-seronegative.

The chain has TRBV9 and TRBJ2-3, with TRBD2 matching 13 bases. The CDR3 is 17 amino acids. Germline V gives CDR1 SGDLS, CDR2 YYNGEE. The junction had 6 bases not matched to a gene; V was cut back by 0 bases and J by 5 bases. The CDR3 spells CASSVATRLAGGDTQYF. CDR3 sequence (DNA): TGTGCCAGCAGCGTAGCTACCCGACTAGCGGGGGGAGATACGCAGTATTTT. Using reference TRBV9 and TRBJ2-3 for the parts outside the CDR3, the full variable domain is DSGVTQTPKHLITATGQRVTLRCSPRSGDLSVYWYQQSLDQGLQFLIQYYNGEERAKGNILERFSAQQFPDLHSELNLSSLELGDSALYFCASSVATRLAGGDTQYFGPGTRLTVL.

The DNA for the CDR3 is TGTGCCAGCAAACGACAGGGTACTAACTATGGCTACACCTTC. It yields the protein CASKRQGTNYGYTF. This chain joins TRBV6-1 and TRBJ1-2, with 7 bases that match TRBD1. Germline CDR1 is MNHNS and CDR2 is SASEGT. CDR3 length: 14 residues. V trimming: 7 bases; J trimming: 0 bases; junction bases outside the gene matches: 5.

The chain uses TRBV7-9 and TRBJ1-4; 9 bases agree with TRBD1. CDR1 is SEHNR, CDR2 FQNEAQ, per germline (reference sequence). Losses at the gene ends were 5 bases for V and 1 base for J; bases not matched to a gene: 5. This CDR3 region has 16 residues. The CDR3: CASSRRQGVTNEKLFF. The CDR3 nucleotides are TGTGCCAGCAGCCGCCGACAGGGGGTAACTAATGAAAAACTGTTTTTT.

This rearrangement joins TRBV5-8 to TRBJ1-2; D gene unclear. V lost 1 base to trimming and J lost 2 bases, with 6 bases between them. This CDR3 comprises 13 residues. Germline V gene sequence: CDR1 SGHTS, CDR2 YDEGEE. The CDR3 region is CASSLTRNYGYTF. In DNA form, the CDR3 reads TGTGCCAGCAGCTTGACCCGGAACTATGGCTACACCTTC.

The chain carries TRBV9 and TRBJ1-4, with unresolved D. The CDR3 is 14 residues long. Germline values: CDR1 SGDLS, CDR2 YYNGEE. V was trimmed by 2 bases and J by 0 bases, leaving 5 bases between them. CDR3 nucleotides: TGTGCCAGCAGCGTTTCTGCAACTAATGAAAAACTGTTTTTT. Translating gives CASSVSATNEKLFF. The complete variable domain, with remaining parts taken from reference TRBV9 and TRBJ1-4, reads DSGVTQTPKHLITATGQRVTLRCSPRSGDLSVYWYQQSLDQGLQFLIQYYNGEERAKGNILERFSAQQFPDLHSELNLSSLELGDSALYFCASSVSATNEKLFFGSGTQLSVL.

The chain has TRBV28 and TRBJ1-2; TRBD1 matches 7 bases. This CDR3 spans 14 amino acids. V gave up 6 bases and J gave up 0 bases; unmatched junction bases: 4. Per germline, CDR1 MDHEN and CDR2 SYDVKM. Here the CDR3 reads CASRTGATNYGYTF. CDR3 DNA: TGTGCCAGCAGAACAGGGGCCACTAACTATGGCTACACCTTC.